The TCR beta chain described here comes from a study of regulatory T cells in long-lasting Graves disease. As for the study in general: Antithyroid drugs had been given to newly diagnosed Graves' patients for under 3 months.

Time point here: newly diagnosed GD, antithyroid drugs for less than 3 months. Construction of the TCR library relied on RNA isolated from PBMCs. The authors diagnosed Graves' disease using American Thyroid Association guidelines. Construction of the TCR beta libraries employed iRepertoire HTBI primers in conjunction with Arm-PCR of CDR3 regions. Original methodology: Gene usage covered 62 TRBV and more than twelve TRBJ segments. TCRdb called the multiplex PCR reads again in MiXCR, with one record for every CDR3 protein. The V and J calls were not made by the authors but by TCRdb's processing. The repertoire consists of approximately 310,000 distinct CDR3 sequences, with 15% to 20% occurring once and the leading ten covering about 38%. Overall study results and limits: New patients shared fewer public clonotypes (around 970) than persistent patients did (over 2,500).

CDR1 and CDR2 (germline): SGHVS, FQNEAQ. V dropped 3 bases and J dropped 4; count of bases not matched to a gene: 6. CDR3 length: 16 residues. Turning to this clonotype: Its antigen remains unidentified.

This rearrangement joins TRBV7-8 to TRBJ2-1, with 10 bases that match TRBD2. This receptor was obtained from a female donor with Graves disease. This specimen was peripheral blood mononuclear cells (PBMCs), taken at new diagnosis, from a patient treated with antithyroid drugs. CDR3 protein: CASSLFGLAEYNEQFF. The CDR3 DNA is TGTGCCAGCAGCTTGTTCGGACTAGCGGAATACAATGAGCAGTTCTTC.